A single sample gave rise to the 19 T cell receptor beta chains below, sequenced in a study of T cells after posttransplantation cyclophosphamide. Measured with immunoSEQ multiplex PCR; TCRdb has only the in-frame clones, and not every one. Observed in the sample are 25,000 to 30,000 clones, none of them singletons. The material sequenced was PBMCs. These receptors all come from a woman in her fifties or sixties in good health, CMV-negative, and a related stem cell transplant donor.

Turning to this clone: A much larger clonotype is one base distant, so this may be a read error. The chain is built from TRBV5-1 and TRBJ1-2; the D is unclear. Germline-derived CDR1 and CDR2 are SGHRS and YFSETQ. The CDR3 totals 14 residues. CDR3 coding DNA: TGCGCCAGCAGCTTGGACCCAGGAGGCTATCGCTACACCTTC. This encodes CASSLDPGGYRYTF.

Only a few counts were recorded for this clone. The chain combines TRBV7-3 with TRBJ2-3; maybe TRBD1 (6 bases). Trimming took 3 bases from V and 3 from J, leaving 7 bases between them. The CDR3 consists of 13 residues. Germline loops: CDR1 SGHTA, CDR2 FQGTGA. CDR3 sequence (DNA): TGTGCCAGCAGCTTCCAGGGGACAGATACGCAGTATTTT. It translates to CASSFQGTDTQYF.

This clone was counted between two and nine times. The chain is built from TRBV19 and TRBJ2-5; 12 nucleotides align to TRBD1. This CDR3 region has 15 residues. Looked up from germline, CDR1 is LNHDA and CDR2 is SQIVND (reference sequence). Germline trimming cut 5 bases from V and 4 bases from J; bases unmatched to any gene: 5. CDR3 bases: TGTGCCAGTAGTCCCGGGACAGGGGGCCGAGAGACCCAGTACTTC. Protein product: CASSPGTGGRETQYF.

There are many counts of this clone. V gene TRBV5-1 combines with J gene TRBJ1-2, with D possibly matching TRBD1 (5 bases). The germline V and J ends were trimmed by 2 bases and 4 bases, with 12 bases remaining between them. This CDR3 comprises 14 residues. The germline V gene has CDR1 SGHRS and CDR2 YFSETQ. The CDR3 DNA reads TGCGCCAGCAGCTTTACCGGGGGTGGCTATGGCTACACCTTC. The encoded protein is CASSFTGGGYGYTF.

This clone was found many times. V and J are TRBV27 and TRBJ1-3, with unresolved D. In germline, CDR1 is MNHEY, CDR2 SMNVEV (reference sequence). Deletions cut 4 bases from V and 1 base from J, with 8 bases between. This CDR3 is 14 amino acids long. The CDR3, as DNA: TGTGCCAGCAGTTCCTTCTCTTCTGGAAACACCATATATTTT. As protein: CASSSFSSGNTIYF.

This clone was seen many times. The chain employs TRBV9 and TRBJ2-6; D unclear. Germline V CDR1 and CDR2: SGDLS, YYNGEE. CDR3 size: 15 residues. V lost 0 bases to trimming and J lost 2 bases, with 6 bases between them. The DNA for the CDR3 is TGTGCCAGCAGCGTAGCAGGCGCTGGGGCCAACGTCCTGACTTTC. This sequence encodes CASSVAGAGANVLTF.

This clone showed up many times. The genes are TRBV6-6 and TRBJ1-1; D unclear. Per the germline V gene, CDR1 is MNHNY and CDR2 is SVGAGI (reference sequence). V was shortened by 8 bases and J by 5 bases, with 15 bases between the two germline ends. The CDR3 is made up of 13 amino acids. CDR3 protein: CASGLEGGTEAFF. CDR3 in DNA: TGTGCCAGCGGTCTTGAGGGCGGGACTGAAGCTTTCTTT.

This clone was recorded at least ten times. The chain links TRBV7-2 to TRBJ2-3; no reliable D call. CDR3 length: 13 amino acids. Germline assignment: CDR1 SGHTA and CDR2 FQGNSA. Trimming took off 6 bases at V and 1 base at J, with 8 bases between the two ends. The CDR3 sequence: CASRLTGTDTQYF. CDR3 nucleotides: TGTGCCAGCAGGCTTACGGGCACAGATACGCAGTATTTT.

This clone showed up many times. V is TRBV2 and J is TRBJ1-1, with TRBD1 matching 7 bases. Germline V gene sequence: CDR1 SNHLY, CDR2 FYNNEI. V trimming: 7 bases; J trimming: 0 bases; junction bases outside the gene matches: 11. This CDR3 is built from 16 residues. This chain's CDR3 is CASTRGAEFMNTEAFF. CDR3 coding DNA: TGTGCCAGCACCAGGGGGGCAGAATTCATGAACACTGAAGCTTTCTTT.

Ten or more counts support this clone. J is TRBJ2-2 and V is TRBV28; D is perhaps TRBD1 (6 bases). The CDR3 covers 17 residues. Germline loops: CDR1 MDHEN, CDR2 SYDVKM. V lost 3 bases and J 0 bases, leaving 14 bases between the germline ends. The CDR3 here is CASSFGDNTANTGELFF. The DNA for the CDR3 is TGTGCCAGCAGTTTCGGGGACAACACAGCGAACACCGGGGAGCTGTTTTTT.

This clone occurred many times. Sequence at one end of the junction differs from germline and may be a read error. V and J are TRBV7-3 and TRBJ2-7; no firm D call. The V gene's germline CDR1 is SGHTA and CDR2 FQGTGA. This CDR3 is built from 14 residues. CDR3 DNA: TGTGCCAGCAGCTTAACGGCCGCCTCCCACGAGCAGTACTTC. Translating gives CASSLTAASHEQYF.

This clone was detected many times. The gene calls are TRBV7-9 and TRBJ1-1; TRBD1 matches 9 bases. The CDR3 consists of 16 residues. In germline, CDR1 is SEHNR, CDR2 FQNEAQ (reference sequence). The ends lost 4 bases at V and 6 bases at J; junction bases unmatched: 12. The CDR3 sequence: CASSSTHGTGTSEAFF. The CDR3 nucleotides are TGTGCCAGCAGCTCAACTCACGGGACAGGGACCTCTGAAGCTTTCTTT.

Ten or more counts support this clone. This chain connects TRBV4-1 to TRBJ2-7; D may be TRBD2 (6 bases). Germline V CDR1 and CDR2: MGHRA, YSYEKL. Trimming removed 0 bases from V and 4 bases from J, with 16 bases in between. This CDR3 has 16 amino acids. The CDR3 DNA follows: TGCGCCAGCAGCCAAGAATTTAGGAGGGGCCGGTACGAGCAGTACTTC. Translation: CASSQEFRRGRYEQYF.

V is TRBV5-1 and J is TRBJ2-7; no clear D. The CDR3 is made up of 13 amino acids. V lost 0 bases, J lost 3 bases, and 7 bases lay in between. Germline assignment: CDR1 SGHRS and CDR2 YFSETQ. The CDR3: CASSLGLGYEQYF. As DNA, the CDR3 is TGCGCCAGCAGCTTGGGACTCGGCTACGAGCAGTACTTC.

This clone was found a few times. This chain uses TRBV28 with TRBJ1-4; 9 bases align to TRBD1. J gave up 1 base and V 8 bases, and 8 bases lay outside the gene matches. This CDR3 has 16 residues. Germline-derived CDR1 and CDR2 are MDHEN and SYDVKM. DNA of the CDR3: TGTGCCAGCTCGGACAGGGGAGGAAGAACTAATGAAAAACTGTTTTTT. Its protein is CASSDRGGRTNEKLFF.

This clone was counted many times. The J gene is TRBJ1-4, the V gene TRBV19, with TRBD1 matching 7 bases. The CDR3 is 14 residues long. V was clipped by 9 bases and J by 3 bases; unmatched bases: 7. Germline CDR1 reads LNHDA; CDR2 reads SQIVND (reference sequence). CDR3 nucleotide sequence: TGTGCCAGCAACAGGGGTAGAGCTAATGAAAAACTGTTTTTT. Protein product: CASNRGRANEKLFF.

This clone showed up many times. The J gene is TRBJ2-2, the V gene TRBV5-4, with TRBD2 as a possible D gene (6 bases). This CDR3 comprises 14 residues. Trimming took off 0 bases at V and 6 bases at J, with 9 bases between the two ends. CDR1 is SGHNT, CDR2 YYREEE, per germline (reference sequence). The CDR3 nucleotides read TGTGCCAGCAGCTTGGTCTCGGGGGCCGGGGAGCTGTTTTTT. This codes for CASSLVSGAGELFF.

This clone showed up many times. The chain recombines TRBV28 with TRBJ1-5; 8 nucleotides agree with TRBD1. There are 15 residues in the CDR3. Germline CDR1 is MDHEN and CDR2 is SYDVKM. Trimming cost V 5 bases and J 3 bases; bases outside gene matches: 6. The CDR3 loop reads CASSPQGGFNQPQHF. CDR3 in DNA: TGTGCCAGCAGTCCACAGGGGGGGTTCAATCAGCCCCAGCATTTT.

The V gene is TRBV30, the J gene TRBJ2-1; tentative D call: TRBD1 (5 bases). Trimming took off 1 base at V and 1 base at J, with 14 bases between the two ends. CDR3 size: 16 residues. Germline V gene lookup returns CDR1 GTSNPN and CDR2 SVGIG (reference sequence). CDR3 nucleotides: TGTGCCTGGAGTGCGCCTCCAGGGCCTTCCTACAATGAGCAGTTCTTC. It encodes CAWSAPPGPSYNEQFF.